The T cell receptor (beta chain) described here comes from a study of blood T cell repertoires in COVID-19. Study-level information: Sources were T cells, B-cell-depleted T cells, or PBMCs; the material itself was cDNA or gDNA.

Sequencing used immunoSEQ multiplex PCR; TCRdb keeps in-frame clones, though not all of them. Of a few hundred thousand clones in the sample, approximately 88% were seen once. Individuals drawn from 20 to 30 US areas were about 18 to 100 years old. There are 15 residues in the CDR3. Germline V lookup: CDR1 PRHDT, CDR2 FYEKMQ (reference sequence). The germline V and J ends were trimmed by 0 bases and 7 bases, with 10 bases remaining between them. The sequenced material came from PBMCs or T cells enriched from blood (not recorded which). The V and J genes are TRBV13 and TRBJ1-6; a possible D gene is TRBD1 (5 bases). The origin of this receptor is a woman aged 40 to 50 with acute COVID-19. The CDR3 is CASSLGRVLNSPLHF. Here the CDR3 DNA reads TGTGCCAGCAGCTTAGGCAGGGTATTGAATTCACCCCTCCACTTT.